The TCR beta chain described here comes from a study of shared clonotypes between healthy human individuals. Study-wide points: Four donors held approximately 5% of naive CD4 clonotypes in common.

TCRdb keeps only in-frame clones here, not all; method: immunoSEQ multiplex PCR. Among over 2 million clones listed, over 85% were seen once. About this clone: No antigen is known for it.

The CDR3 extends over 15 amino acids. V lost 4 bases and J lost 4; bases outside the gene matches: 4. Germline V gene data show CDR1 as MNHNS and CDR2 as SASEGT. Every donor was a Caucasian adult from Nashville, Tennessee. The chain joins TRBV6-1 to TRBJ1-3; TRBD1 aligns across 10 bases. This clonotype originated in a man younger than 30 in good health. Sequencing was performed on naive CD4+ T cells sorted from blood. Subset: CD45RA+ positively selected. The CDR3 protein is CASSGQGAVGNTIYF. CDR3 in DNA: TGTGCCAGCAGTGGACAGGGGGCAGTCGGAAACACCATATATTTT.